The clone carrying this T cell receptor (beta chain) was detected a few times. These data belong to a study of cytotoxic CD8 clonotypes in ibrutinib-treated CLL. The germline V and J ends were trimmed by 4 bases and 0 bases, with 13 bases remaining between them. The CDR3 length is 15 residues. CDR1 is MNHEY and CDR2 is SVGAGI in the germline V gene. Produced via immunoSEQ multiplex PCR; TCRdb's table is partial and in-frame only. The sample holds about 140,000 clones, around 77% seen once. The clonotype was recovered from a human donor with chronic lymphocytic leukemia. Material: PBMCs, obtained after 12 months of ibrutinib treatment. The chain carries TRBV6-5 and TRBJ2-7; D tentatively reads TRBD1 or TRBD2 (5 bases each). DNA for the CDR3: TGTGCCAGCAGTTCCCCGCCCGGGACCTCCTACGAGCAGTACTTC. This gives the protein CASSSPPGTSYEQYF.